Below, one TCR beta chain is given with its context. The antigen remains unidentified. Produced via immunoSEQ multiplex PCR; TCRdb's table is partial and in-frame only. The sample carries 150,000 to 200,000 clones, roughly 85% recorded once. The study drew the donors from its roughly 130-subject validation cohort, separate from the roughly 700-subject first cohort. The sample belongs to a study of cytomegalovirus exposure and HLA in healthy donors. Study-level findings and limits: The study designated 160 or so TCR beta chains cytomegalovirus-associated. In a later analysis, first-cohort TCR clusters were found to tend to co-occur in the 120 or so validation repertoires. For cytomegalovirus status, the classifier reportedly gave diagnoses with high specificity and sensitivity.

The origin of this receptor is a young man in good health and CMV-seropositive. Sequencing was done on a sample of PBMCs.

CDR3 nucleotide sequence: TGTGCCAGCAGTTTATTTTCGTTCCAACAGGGGGCTAGGTCCTACAATGAGCAGTTCTTC. Protein sequence: CASSLFSFQQGARSYNEQFF. V usage is TRBV27 and J usage is TRBJ2-1; 9 bases agree with TRBD1. Germline CDR1 is MNHEY and CDR2 is SMNVEV (reference sequence). With 1 base clipped from V and 1 base from J, the junction kept 14 bases outside the gene matches. The CDR3 has 20 amino acids.